Listed here are 18 T cell receptor beta chains from one sample, sequenced in a study of cytomegalovirus exposure and HLA in healthy donors. The PCR ran on 60 Vbeta and 13 Jbeta primers. Here immunoSEQ multiplex PCR was the method, and the copy in TCRdb shows in-frame clones only, minus some. The sample yields about 100,000 clones, 80% seen once. The sequenced sample was PBMCs. These receptors were collected from a young man in good health and CMV-seronegative.

V gene TRBV2 combines with J gene TRBJ1-3; 8 bases line up with TRBD1. The germline V gene encodes CDR1 SNHLY and CDR2 FYNNEI. V lost 2 bases to trimming and J lost 3 bases; unmatched junction nucleotides: 9. CDR3 length: 17 amino acids. In DNA form, the CDR3 reads TGTGCCAGCAGTGAATTGTTGGACAGGGTTCGTGGAAACACCATATATTTT. It encodes CASSELLDRVRGNTIYF.

The V call is TRBV28, the J call TRBJ2-7; weak D call: TRBD1 (5 bases). Trimming stripped 2 bases from V and 1 base from J, with 12 bases between. The length of the CDR3 is 15 residues. Germline assignment: CDR1 MDHEN and CDR2 SYDVKM. The CDR3, as DNA: TGTGCCAGCAGTTTAAGGGCAGGGCATTCCTACGAGCAGTACTTC. It codes for CASSLRAGHSYEQYF.

V gene TRBV5-1 combines with J gene TRBJ2-1; 9 bases are a match to TRBD2. The CDR3 sequence is 15 residues long. After removal of 4 bases from V and 8 bases from J, the junction contained 10 bases not matched to a gene. Germline V lookup: CDR1 SGHRS, CDR2 YFSETQ. CDR3 loop: CASSPREGGFDEQFF. The CDR3 bases are TGCGCCAGCAGCCCGCGGGAGGGCGGTTTTGATGAGCAGTTCTTC.

This clone was observed a handful of times. CDR3 nucleotide sequence: TGTGCCAGCGGGGGACAGTCCTACGAGCAGTACTTC. Translation: CASGGQSYEQYF. This sequence joins TRBV2 and TRBJ2-7; 7 bases line up with TRBD1. Germline assignment: CDR1 SNHLY and CDR2 FYNNEI. The CDR3 sequence is 12 residues long. V lost 8 bases and J lost 1; bases outside the gene matches: 2.

V and J are TRBV11-1 and TRBJ2-3, with D possibly TRBD2 on 6 matching bases. There are 15 residues in the CDR3. CDR1 SGHAT and CDR2 FQDESV come from the germline V gene (reference sequence). The V and J ends lost 3 bases and 2 bases respectively, with 12 bases between them. The CDR3 reads CASSLRGRATDTQYF. CDR3 DNA sequence: TGTGCCAGCAGCTTGCGGGGACGCGCCACAGATACGCAGTATTTT.

The count of this clone is one. The chain couples TRBV28 to TRBJ2-7; TRBD1 agrees at 8 bases. V lost 4 bases to trimming and J lost 5 bases; unmatched junction nucleotides: 10. Germline loops: CDR1 MDHEN, CDR2 SYDVKM. CDR3 length equals 15 residues. As DNA, the CDR3 is TGTGCCAGCAGTTCATACCCCCAGACAGGGGACGAGCAGTACTTC. Its protein is CASSSYPQTGDEQYF. The full variable domain, with the rest looked up from reference TRBV28 and TRBJ2-7, is DVKVTQSSRYLVKRTGEKVFLECVQDMDHENMFWYRQDPGLGLRLIYFSYDVKMKEKGDIPEGYSVSREKKERFSLILESASTNQTSMYLCASSSYPQTGDEQYFGPGTRLTVT.

This clone was seen only a few times. The J gene is TRBJ1-6, the V gene TRBV27, with a tentative D call TRBD1 (6 bases). Germline assignment: CDR1 MNHEY and CDR2 SMNVEV (reference sequence). CDR3 length: 16 residues. Trimming took off 5 bases at V and 0 bases at J, with 11 bases between the two ends. The CDR3 protein is CASSGGHSSYNSPLHF. The CDR3 DNA reads as TGTGCCAGCAGTGGGGGACATAGCTCCTATAATTCACCCCTCCACTTT.

The chain joins TRBV6-1 to TRBJ2-2, with 11 bases matching TRBD2. The CDR3 has 16 amino acids. Germline assignment: CDR1 MNHNS and CDR2 SASEGT. V gave up 3 bases and J gave up 6 bases; unmatched junction bases: 6. The CDR3 loop is CASSDSGSGRAGELFF. CDR3 DNA sequence: TGTGCCAGCAGTGATAGTGGTAGCGGGAGGGCCGGGGAGCTGTTTTTT.

The rearrangement uses TRBV7-9 and TRBJ2-7; TRBD2 matches at 10 bases. This CDR3 comprises 12 residues. Per germline, CDR1 SEHNR and CDR2 FQNEAQ (reference sequence). With V trimmed by 4 bases and J by 7 bases, 1 base remained unmatched. The DNA for the CDR3 is TGTGCCAGCAGCTCGACTAGCGGGGAGCAGTACTTC. Amino acids: CASSSTSGEQYF.

Remarks on this clone: The junction shows a germline mismatch at one end, possibly a read error. The sample contains more than one DNA sequence encoding this CDR3. This chain connects TRBV6-1 to TRBJ1-1; D is perhaps TRBD1 (6 bases). The CDR3 is 14 residues long. Germline CDR1 MNHNS, CDR2 SASEGT. The CDR3 region has the DNA TGCGCCAGCAGTGGCAGGGGCTCGAACACTGAAGCTTTCTTT. Translated, it gives CASSGRGSNTEAFF.

The genes are TRBV7-9 and TRBJ1-2, with 9 nucleotides matching TRBD1. J lost 4 bases, V lost 5 bases, and 5 bases had no gene match. CDR3 length: 14 residues. From germline, CDR1 is SEHNR and CDR2 FQNEAQ (reference sequence). CDR3 amino acids: CASSPTGGGYGYTF. The CDR3 DNA is TGTGCCAGCAGCCCCACAGGGGGCGGCTATGGCTACACCTTC.

The CDR3 DNA is TGTGCCAGCAGTTTGGGAGGACAGGGACGTACGCAGTATTTT. Translation: CASSLGGQGRTQYF. The chain uses TRBV28 and TRBJ2-3, with 8 positions matching TRBD1. V lost 3 bases to trimming and J lost 8 bases; unmatched junction nucleotides: 7. CDR1 and CDR2 from the germline V gene are MDHEN and SYDVKM. This CDR3 is built from 14 residues.

The chain joins TRBV7-2 to TRBJ2-3; no firm D call. Germline V CDR1 and CDR2: SGHTA, FQGNSA. Trimming stripped 6 bases from V and 2 bases from J, with 6 bases between. CDR3 length: 12 residues. The CDR3 coding sequence is TGTGCCAGCAGGGCGGACACAGATACGCAGTATTTT. Amino acids: CASRADTDTQYF.

The chain links TRBV7-9 to TRBJ1-2; 8 positions match TRBD1. Germline CDR1 is SEHNR and CDR2 is FQNEAQ (reference sequence). Unmatched junction bases numbered 9, after V lost 2 bases and J lost 4 bases. The length of the CDR3 is 16 residues. The CDR3 region is CASSLNPGGKSYGYTF. The CDR3 nucleotides are TGTGCCAGCAGCTTAAACCCAGGGGGCAAATCCTATGGCTACACCTTC.

This clone was counted between two and nine times. The rearrangement links TRBV10-2 to TRBJ1-2; 7 bases fit TRBD1. J was trimmed by 4 bases and V by 6 bases; bases with no gene match: 2. Germline V CDR1 and CDR2: WSHSY, SAAADI. The CDR3 is 12 amino acids. As DNA, the CDR3 is TGCGCCAGCAGACGGGACAGCTATGGCTACACCTTC. Encoded protein: CASRRDSYGYTF.

The genes are TRBV7-2 and TRBJ1-6; 7 bases align to TRBD1. Germline assignment: CDR1 SGHTA and CDR2 FQGNSA. This CDR3 contains 15 residues. V shed 4 bases, J shed 8 bases, and the junction held 8 bases outside the gene matches. In DNA form, the CDR3 reads TGTGCCAGCAGCTCCACAGGCAGGGGGGATTCACCCCTCCACTTT. Protein product: CASSSTGRGDSPLHF.

The chain employs TRBV2 and TRBJ1-5; the D is unclear. The CDR3 loop spans 12 amino acids. Per germline, CDR1 SNHLY and CDR2 FYNNEI. The germline V and J ends were trimmed by 3 bases and 4 bases, with 4 bases remaining between them. The CDR3 sequence: CASSEANQPQHF. The CDR3 nucleotides are TGTGCCAGCAGTGAGGCAAATCAGCCCCAGCATTTT.

This clone was seen a handful of times. V gene TRBV23-1 combines with J gene TRBJ2-1, with 8 bases that match TRBD2. TRBV23-1 is labeled an ORF, and its function is uncertain. With 3 bases clipped from V and 6 bases from J, the junction kept 13 bases outside the gene matches. CDR3 length equals 17 residues. For the CDR3, the DNA is TGCGCCAGCAGTCAGACACCACAGCGGGGGCCCTTCAATGAGCAGTTCTTC. Amino acids: CASSQTPQRGPFNEQFF.